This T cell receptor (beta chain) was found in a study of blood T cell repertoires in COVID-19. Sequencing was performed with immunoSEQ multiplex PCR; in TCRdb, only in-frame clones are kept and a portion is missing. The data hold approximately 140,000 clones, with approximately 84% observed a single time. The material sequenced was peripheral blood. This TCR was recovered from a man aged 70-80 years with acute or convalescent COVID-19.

For the CDR3, the DNA is TGTGCCAGCTCACCACCAATGGGAGATGAGCAGTTCTTC. Translation gives CASSPPMGDEQFF. The chain employs TRBV18 and TRBJ2-1, with a possible D match to TRBD2 (5 bases). Germline assignment: CDR1 KGHSH and CDR2 LQKENI. The V gene lost 0 bases and the J gene lost 8 bases, with 8 bases spanning the gap. CDR3 size: 13 residues. Based on the CDR3 plus reference TRBV18 and TRBJ2-1, the full variable domain is NAGVMQNPRHLVRRRGQEARLRCSPMKGHSHVYWYRQLPEEGLKFMVYLQKENIIDESGMPKERFSAEFPKEGPSILRIQQVVRGDSAAYFCASSPPMGDEQFFGPGTRLTVL.